This is a list of T cell receptor beta chains from one sample in a study of CD8 T cell repertoires and HIV-1 epitope variants. Profiled with immunoSEQ multiplex PCR; TCRdb holds only in-frame clones, not every one. The sample consists of roughly 6,000 clones, less than 70% of them appearing once. These receptors have no known antigen. Material for sequencing was cultured CD8+ T cells derived from PBMCs. The receptors here all came from a male donor with HIV. CDR3s leave out the opening cysteine and the closing phenylalanine or tryptophan.

CDR3 length	J gene	V gene	CDR3 protein
12	TRBJ2-3	TRBV7-6	ASSWGGGTDTQY
12	TRBJ1-6	TRBV6-5	ASSYPGFAAPLH
14	TRBJ2-3	TRBV10-2	ASSESLRLGTDTQY
12	TRBJ2-7	TRBV7-9	ASSPDSQIYEQY
14	TRBJ2-1	TRBV6-1	ASSDYHPAGHNEQF
15	TRBJ1-4	TRBV27	ASAFRGLGRANEKLF
13	TRBJ2-3	TRBV6-4	ASSDSRGGTDTQY
10	TRBJ1-5	TRBV19	ASKSGNQPQH
9	TRBJ2-7	TRBV5-6	ASSLGYEQY
14	NA	TRBV4-3	ASSHHSGTVSYEQY
12	NA	TRBV19	ASSPGQGANEQY
13	TRBJ2-7	TRBV10-3	AIGTGTGGYYEQY
9	TRBJ2-7	TRBV6-1	ASSGPLGYH
14	TRBJ2-5	TRBV19	ASSIVWAGGKETQY
12	TRBJ2-3	TRBV10-3	AIRSGDHTDTQY
10	TRBJ2-1	TRBV7-9	ASSLDPDEQF
11	TRBJ2-1	TRBV7-9	ASSSLEVNEQF
11	TRBJ1-2	TRBV28	ASRARPGFGYT
11	TRBJ1-2	TRBV27	ASSPWGDAGYT
13	TRBJ2-3	TRBV27	ASSLSGPDTDTQY
13	TRBJ2-7	TRBV2	ASSEAFGTGNEQY
12	TRBJ2-2	TRBV11-2	ASSLDPWTGELF
13	TRBJ1-4	TRBV28	ASAITGHRGEKLF
13	TRBJ2-1	TRBV28	ASSFEGGLYNEQF
11	TRBJ1-5	TRBV7-9	ASSLSPNQPQH
15	TRBJ1-2	TRBV11-2	ASSPPLGTGANYGYT
12	TRBJ2-1	TRBV5-4	ASSLDGFGNEQF
12	TRBJ2-7	TRBV2	ASSEGTGEYEQY
15	TRBJ2-3	TRBV14	ASSQVPQRGFGDTQY
12	TRBJ1-2	TRBV6-5	ASSYEDRGQGYT
12	TRBJ2-3	TRBV6-4	ASSAGTGADTQY
13	TRBJ1-2	TRBV4-3	ASSQDLDRLYGYT
11	TRBJ1-5	TRBV28	ASSLAGGEPQH
10	TRBJ2-3	TRBV28	ASSLHTDTQY
13	TRBJ2-3	TRBV19	ASSIVAGAVDTQY
12	TRBJ2-5	TRBV7-3	ASSPGQGLETQY
11	TRBJ2-2	TRBV6-4	ASSAGDTGELF
12	TRBJ2-1	TRBV30	AWSPGRGGHEQF
11	TRBJ2-7	TRBV6-5	ATLGDSTYEQY
12	TRBJ1-2	TRBV10-3	AISEGHFLYGYT
11	TRBJ1-1	TRBV4-1	ASSQVSITEAF
14	TRBJ2-7	TRBV7-9	ASSPPTGQGLYEQY
14	TRBJ2-7	TRBV7-6	ASSLGVGGGPLEQY
11	TRBJ2-7	TRBV4-3	ASSQDGVAGEY
13	TRBJ1-4	TRBV4-1	ASSPQTGSNEKLF
11	NA	TRBV7-6	ASSRDTSYEQY
12	TRBJ2-7	TRBV10-3	AISVGGQGGEQY
12	TRBJ1-6	TRBV10-3	AISEPDGGSPLH